This note documents a single TCR beta chain sequence. This specimen comes from a study of blood T cell repertoires in COVID-19. The length of the CDR3 is 16 residues. V dropped 3 bases and J dropped 3 bases, with 16 bases sitting between them. Germline CDR1 SGHRS, CDR2 YFSETQ. Data came from immunoSEQ multiplex PCR; TCRdb stores just in-frame clones and leaves some out. The sample consists of about 230,000 clones, over 80% of them appearing once. The specimen was peripheral blood. This chain connects TRBV5-1 to TRBJ1-3; perhaps TRBD1 as D (5 bases). This clonotype was obtained from a young man with COVID-19, enrolled during active disease. CDR3 coding DNA: TGCGCCAGCAGCTCTGACGGCGGGGGTAATGGAAACACCATATATTTT. Its translation: CASSSDGGGNGNTIYF.